This entry lists 18 T cell receptor beta chains sequenced from one sample in a study of T cell repertoires in cytomegalovirus infection. TCRdb reprocessed the reads with MiXCR, giving one entry per CDR3 protein. Of hundreds of thousands of distinct CDR3 sequences in the sample, about 7% were seen once. The sample comprised PBMCs. The receptors here all came from a human donor in good health (CMV status not recorded). Some clones in this sample may be carry-over from other donors' samples.

This clonotype was seen repeatedly, ten times or more. The chain combines TRBV12-3 or TRBV12-4 with TRBJ1-2; 7 bases map to TRBD1. The CDR3 extends over 11 amino acids. Losses at the gene ends were 4 bases for V and 8 bases for J; bases not matched to a gene: 1. The CDR3 loop is CASSYRGGYTF. The CDR3 DNA sequence: TGTGCCAGCAGTTACAGGGGAGGCTACACCTTC.

This clonotype was detected ten times or more. This chain connects TRBV7-2 to TRBJ2-5, with D unresolved. The CDR3 spans 15 residues. V lost 5 bases, J lost 1 base, and 14 bases lay in between. CDR1 SGHTA and CDR2 FQGNSA come from the germline V gene. CDR3 nucleotides: TGTGCCAGCAGCGTGTCGGTAGTCTCCCAAGAGACCCAGTACTTC. Its protein is CASSVSVVSQETQYF.

This clonotype was picked up many times. The chain links TRBV7-2 to TRBJ2-5, with D possibly matching TRBD2 (5 bases). V was cut by 1 base and J by 6 bases, with 12 bases left in between. CDR3 length: 14 amino acids. CDR1 and CDR2 (germline): SGHTA, FQGNSA. The CDR3 reads CASSLVGPGKTQYF. The CDR3 coding sequence is TGTGCCAGCAGCTTAGTAGGGCCCGGGAAGACCCAGTACTTC.

This clonotype was seen many times. The junction shows a germline mismatch at one end, possibly a read error. The chain joins TRBV7-2 to TRBJ2-3, with D hard to call. The CDR3 has 13 residues. Germline lookup yields CDR1 SGHTA and CDR2 FQGNSA. The CDR3 loop is CASSPGGTDTQYF. For the CDR3, the DNA is TGCGCCAGCAGCCCCGGTGGCACAGATACGCAGTATTTT.

This clonotype has at least ten counts. This CDR3 is CASSYSTGNTGELFF. The CDR3 region has the DNA TGTGCCAGCAGTTACTCCACAGGGAACACCGGGGAGCTGTTTTTT. The rearrangement links TRBV6-2 or TRBV6-3 to TRBJ2-2; D may be TRBD1 (5 bases). V lost 0 bases, J lost 1 base, and 6 bases lay in between. This CDR3 has 15 residues. Germline V gives CDR1 MNHEY, CDR2 SVGEGT.

In this sample, this clonotype turned up many times. The J gene is TRBJ1-4, the V gene TRBV20-1; 9 bases line up with TRBD1. The V gene's germline CDR1 is DFQATT and CDR2 SNEGSKA (reference sequence). The CDR3 has 14 residues. Trimming cost V 5 bases and J 6 bases; bases outside gene matches: 7. CDR3 sequence reads: CSAQPHRGHEKLFF. Written as DNA, the CDR3 is TGCAGTGCTCAGCCCCACAGGGGGCATGAAAAACTGTTTTTT.

This clonotype was recorded many times. V and J are TRBV7-2 and TRBJ1-1; D gene unclear. The CDR3 has 12 amino acids. V lost 2 bases and J 6 bases, leaving 7 bases between the germline ends. Germline CDR1 is SGHTA and CDR2 is FQGNSA. The CDR3 nucleotides are TGTGCCAGCAGCTTAAATACCCCTGAAGCTTTCTTT. As protein: CASSLNTPEAFF.

The chain is built from TRBV5-5 and TRBJ2-1; the match to TRBD2 covers 8 bases. The CDR3 has 15 amino acids. The germline V gene encodes CDR1 SGHKS and CDR2 YYEKEE (reference sequence). V was pared by 2 bases and J by 6 bases, with 7 bases of the junction left unmatched. CDR3 DNA: TGTGCCAGCAGCTTTCGCGGGGGGCCCGGCAATGAGCAGTTCTTC. This sequence encodes CASSFRGGPGNEQFF.

This clonotype was recorded at least ten times. The J gene is TRBJ2-7, the V gene TRBV7-2; D gene unclear. Trimming left V 0 bases short and J 6 bases short, with 9 bases between. Germline V gene sequence: CDR1 SGHTA, CDR2 FQGNSA. The length of the CDR3 is 13 residues. The DNA of the CDR3 is TGTGCCAGCAGCTTAGCGGGGTCACGCGAGCAGTACTTC. Protein product: CASSLAGSREQYF.

Only a few counts were recorded for this clonotype. The chain recombines TRBV9 with TRBJ1-3; no firm D call. The V end was cut by 3 bases, the J end by 5 bases, with 0 bases between. In germline, CDR1 is SGDLS, CDR2 YYNGEE. The CDR3 length is 10 residues. The DNA for the CDR3 is TGTGCCAGCAGCGGAAACACCATATATTTT. Protein sequence: CASSGNTIYF. Full variable domain (outside the CDR3, taken from reference TRBV9 and TRBJ1-3): DSGVTQTPKHLITATGQRVTLRCSPRSGDLSVYWYQQSLDQGLQFLIQYYNGEERAKGNILERFSAQQFPDLHSELNLSSLELGDSALYFCASSGNTIYFGEGSWLTVV.

This clonotype showed up many times. The chain recombines TRBV12-3 or TRBV12-4 with TRBJ2-7; the match to TRBD1 covers 11 bases. J was trimmed by 4 bases and V by 5 bases; bases with no gene match: 10. There are 16 residues in the CDR3. CDR3 DNA sequence: TGTGCCAGCAGTAGGGCCCGGACAGGGGGCTTATACGAGCAGTACTTC. Translating gives CASSRARTGGLYEQYF.

V gene TRBV20-1 combines with J gene TRBJ1-1; TRBD1 might be the D (6 bases). The germline V gene has CDR1 DFQATT and CDR2 SNEGSKA (reference sequence). V lost 4 bases to trimming and J lost 0 bases, with 12 bases between them. The CDR3 spans 14 residues. The CDR3 loop reads CSAIPGGMNTEAFF. In nucleotides, the CDR3 is TGCAGTGCTATTCCGGGGGGCATGAACACTGAAGCTTTCTTT.

This clonotype was seen many times. V and J are TRBV20-1 and TRBJ2-7; maybe TRBD1 (5 bases). This CDR3 is built from 15 residues. V lost 3 bases and J lost 0, with 15 bases in between. Germline CDR1 and CDR2: DFQATT and SNEGSKA (reference sequence). CDR3 nucleotides: TGCAGTGCTAGCCCTTGGGGCAGCCTCTCCTACGAGCAGTACTTC. Translated: CSASPWGSLSYEQYF.

J is TRBJ2-7 and V is TRBV12-5, with D possibly being TRBD1 (5 bases). Trimming removed 7 bases at V and 9 bases at J, with 13 bases between. Germline CDR1 and CDR2: LGHNT and FRNRAP. There are 11 residues in the CDR3. This CDR3 reads CASEQEWRQYF. CDR3 nucleotides: TGTGCTAGTGAACAGGAGTGGAGGCAGTACTTC.

This clonotype was picked up many times. The rearrangement uses TRBV7-2 and TRBJ1-1, with D unresolved. Looked up from germline, CDR1 is SGHTA and CDR2 is FQGNSA. V was pared by 4 bases and J by 11 bases, with 14 bases between. This CDR3 has 12 residues. The CDR3 DNA is TGTGCCAGCAGCTGGAATCCGGGTTCGGCTTTCTTT. Translated: CASSWNPGSAFF.

This chain links TRBV4-2 with TRBJ2-1; the match to TRBD1 covers 10 bases. Losses at the gene ends were 5 bases for V and 6 bases for J; bases not matched to a gene: 4. Germline values: CDR1 LGHNA, CDR2 YNFKEQ. This CDR3 spans 14 amino acids. CDR3 protein: CASSTRTGGNEQFF. In DNA, the CDR3 is TGTGCCAGCAGCACCAGGACAGGGGGCAATGAGCAGTTCTTC.

This clonotype was detected ten times or more. This sequence joins TRBV7-3 and TRBJ2-7, with D perhaps matching TRBD2 (6 bases). The germline CDR1 and CDR2 sequences are SGHTA and FQGTGA. This CDR3 is 13 amino acids long. The V end lost 5 bases, the J end lost 6 bases, and 14 bases lay between the germline ends. The CDR3 DNA reads TGTGCCAGCAGCCTACTATCCGGGGGCGAGCAGTACTTC. Its translation is CASSLLSGGEQYF. Supplemented by reference TRBV7-3 and TRBJ2-7, the full variable domain reads GAGVSQTPSNKVTEKGKYVELRCDPISGHTALYWYRQSLGQGPEFLIYFQGTGAADDSGLPNDRFFAVRPEGSVSTLKIQRTERGDSAVYLCASSLLSGGEQYFGPGTRLTVT.

This clonotype was observed many times. CDR3 loop: CASSPGQGAGELFF. In nucleotides, the CDR3 is TGTGCCAGCAGCCCCGGACAGGGTGCCGGGGAGCTGTTTTTT. The chain recombines TRBV7-2 with TRBJ2-2; 8 bases fit TRBD1. The germline CDR1 and CDR2 sequences are SGHTA and FQGNSA. J was trimmed by 6 bases and V by 5 bases; bases with no gene match: 5. The CDR3 length is 14 residues.